The T cell receptor (beta chain) under discussion was sequenced for a study of blood T cells in healthy people across ages. Worth noting for this clonotype: The antigen is unknown.

A sample-barcoded 5' primer and a J-beta primer mix were used in a second PCR of roughly 7 to 11 cycles. TCRdb called the 5' RACE reads again in MiXCR, with one record for every CDR3 protein. Among fewer than 800,000 distinct CDR3 sequences listed, 25% were seen once. Study results and caveats: Significant beta diversity loss was already apparent by age approximately 37, declining roughly linearly.

The CDR3 contains 16 residues. The germline V gene encodes CDR1 SGHRS and CDR2 YFSETQ. V lost 1 base to trimming and J lost 3 bases, with 16 bases between them. A further study also used this sample, focusing on T cells of mothers and their children.

The material sequenced was blood. The rearrangement uses TRBV5-1 and TRBJ1-2; maybe TRBD1 (5 bases). The TCR sequence derives from a boy aged 5-17 years in good health. The CDR3 reads CASSLRAGDQHYGYTF. In DNA, the CDR3 is TGCGCCAGCAGCTTGAGGGCGGGGGACCAACACTATGGCTACACCTTC.